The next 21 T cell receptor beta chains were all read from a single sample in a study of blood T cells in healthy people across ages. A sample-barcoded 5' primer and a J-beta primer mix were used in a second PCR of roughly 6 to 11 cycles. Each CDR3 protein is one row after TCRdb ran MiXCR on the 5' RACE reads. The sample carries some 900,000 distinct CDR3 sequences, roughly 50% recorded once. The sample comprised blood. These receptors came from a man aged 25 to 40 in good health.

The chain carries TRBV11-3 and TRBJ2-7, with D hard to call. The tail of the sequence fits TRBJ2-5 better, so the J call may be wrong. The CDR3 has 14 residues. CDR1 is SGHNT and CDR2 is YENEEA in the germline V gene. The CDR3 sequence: CASSSRAIGETQYF. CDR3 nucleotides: TGTGCCAGCAGCTCAAGGGCAATAGGAGAGACCCAGTACTTC.

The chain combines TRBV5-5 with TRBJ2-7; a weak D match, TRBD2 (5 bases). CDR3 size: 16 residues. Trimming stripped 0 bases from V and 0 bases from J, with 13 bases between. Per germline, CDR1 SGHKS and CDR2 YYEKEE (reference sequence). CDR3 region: CASSLGSGLGSYEQYF. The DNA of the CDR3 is TGTGCCAGCAGCTTGGGAAGCGGTCTCGGCTCCTACGAGCAGTACTTC.

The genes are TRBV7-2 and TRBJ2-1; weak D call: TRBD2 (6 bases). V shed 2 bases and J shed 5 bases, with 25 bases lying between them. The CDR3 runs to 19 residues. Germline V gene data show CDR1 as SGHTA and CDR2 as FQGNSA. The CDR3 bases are TGTGCCAGCAGCTTAATCTGGCGGGACCGGGGCACACTTAACAATGAGCAGTTCTTC. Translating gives CASSLIWRDRGTLNNEQFF.

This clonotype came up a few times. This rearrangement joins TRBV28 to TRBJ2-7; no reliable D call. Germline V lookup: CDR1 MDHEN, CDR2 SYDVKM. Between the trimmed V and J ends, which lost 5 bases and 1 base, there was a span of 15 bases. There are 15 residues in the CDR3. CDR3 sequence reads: CASSPSDRLSYEQYF. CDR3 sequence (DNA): TGTGCCAGCAGTCCTTCGGACCGACTTTCCTACGAGCAGTACTTC.

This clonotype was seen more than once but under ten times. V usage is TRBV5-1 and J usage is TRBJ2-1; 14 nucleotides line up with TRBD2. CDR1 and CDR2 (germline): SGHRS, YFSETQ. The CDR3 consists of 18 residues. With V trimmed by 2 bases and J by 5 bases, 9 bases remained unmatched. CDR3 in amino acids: CASSFNPRGLAGDNEQFF. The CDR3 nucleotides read TGCGCCAGCAGCTTCAATCCACGGGGACTAGCGGGGGACAATGAGCAGTTCTTC.

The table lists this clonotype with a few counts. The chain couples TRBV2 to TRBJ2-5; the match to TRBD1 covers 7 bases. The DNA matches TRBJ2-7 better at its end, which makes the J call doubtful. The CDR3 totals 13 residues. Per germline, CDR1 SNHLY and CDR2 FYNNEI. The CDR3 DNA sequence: TGTGCCAGCACCGACAGGGTCAACTACGAGCAGTACTTC. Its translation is CASTDRVNYEQYF.

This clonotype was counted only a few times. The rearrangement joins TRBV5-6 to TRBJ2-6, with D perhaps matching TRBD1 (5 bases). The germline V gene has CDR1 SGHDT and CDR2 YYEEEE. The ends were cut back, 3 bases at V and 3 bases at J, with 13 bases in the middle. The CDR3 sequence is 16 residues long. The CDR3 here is CASSYQGLYGANVLTF. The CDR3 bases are TGTGCCAGCAGCTACCAGGGTCTATATGGGGCCAACGTCCTGACTTTC.

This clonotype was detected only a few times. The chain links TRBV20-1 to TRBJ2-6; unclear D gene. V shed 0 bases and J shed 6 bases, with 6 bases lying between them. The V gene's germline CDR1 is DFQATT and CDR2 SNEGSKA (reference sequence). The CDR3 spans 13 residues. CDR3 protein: CSARETVANVLTF. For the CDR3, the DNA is TGCAGTGCTAGAGAAACAGTGGCCAACGTCCTGACTTTC.

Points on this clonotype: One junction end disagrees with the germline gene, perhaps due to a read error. The CDR3 protein is CTSSFGTGAYNEQFF. The CDR3 DNA is TGTACCAGCAGTTTTGGTACGGGGGCATACAATGAGCAGTTCTTC. V gene TRBV12-3 or TRBV12-4 combines with J gene TRBJ2-1, with D perhaps being TRBD1 or TRBD2 (6 bases each). CDR3 length equals 15 residues.

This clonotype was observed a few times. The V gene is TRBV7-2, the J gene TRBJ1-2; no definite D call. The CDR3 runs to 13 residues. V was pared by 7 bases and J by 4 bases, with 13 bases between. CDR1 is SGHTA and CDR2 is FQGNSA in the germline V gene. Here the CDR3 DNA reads TGTGCCAGCACCCCTTCCTATGGCTATGGCTACACCTTC. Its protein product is CASTPSYGYGYTF.

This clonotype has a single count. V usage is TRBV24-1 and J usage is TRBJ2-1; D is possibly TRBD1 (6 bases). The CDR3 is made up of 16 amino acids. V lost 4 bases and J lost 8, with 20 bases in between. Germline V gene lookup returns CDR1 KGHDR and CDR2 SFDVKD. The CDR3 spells CATSDYNSQGNDEQFF. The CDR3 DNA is TGTGCCACCAGTGACTATAACTCACAGGGAAATGATGAGCAGTTCTTC.

The CDR3 loop reads CASSDGTVYEKLFF. As DNA, the CDR3 is TGCGCCAGCAGCGACGGGACAGTGTATGAAAAACTGTTTTTT. The chain carries TRBV5-1 and TRBJ1-4, with TRBD1 matching over 7 bases. With 4 bases clipped from V and 6 bases from J, the junction kept 6 bases outside the gene matches. In germline, CDR1 is SGHRS, CDR2 YFSETQ. The CDR3 is 14 amino acids.

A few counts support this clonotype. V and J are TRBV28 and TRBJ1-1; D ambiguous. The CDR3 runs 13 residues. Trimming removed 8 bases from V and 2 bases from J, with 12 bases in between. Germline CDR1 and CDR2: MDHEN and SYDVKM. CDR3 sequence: CASASAENTEAFF. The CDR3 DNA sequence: TGTGCCAGCGCATCGGCAGAAAACACTGAAGCTTTCTTT.

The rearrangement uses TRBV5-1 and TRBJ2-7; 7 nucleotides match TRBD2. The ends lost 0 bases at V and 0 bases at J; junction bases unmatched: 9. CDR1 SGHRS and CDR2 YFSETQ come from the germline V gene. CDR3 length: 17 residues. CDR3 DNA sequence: TGCGCCAGCAGCTTGGTGGGAGGGACCGGCCGCTCCTACGAGCAGTACTTC. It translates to CASSLVGGTGRSYEQYF.

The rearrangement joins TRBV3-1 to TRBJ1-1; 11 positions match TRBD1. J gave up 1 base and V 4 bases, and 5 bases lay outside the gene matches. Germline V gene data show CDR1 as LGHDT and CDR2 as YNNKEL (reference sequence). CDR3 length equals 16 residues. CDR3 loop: CASSLRTGGGNTEAFF. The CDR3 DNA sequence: TGTGCCAGCAGCCTGAGGACAGGGGGCGGGAACACTGAAGCTTTCTTT.

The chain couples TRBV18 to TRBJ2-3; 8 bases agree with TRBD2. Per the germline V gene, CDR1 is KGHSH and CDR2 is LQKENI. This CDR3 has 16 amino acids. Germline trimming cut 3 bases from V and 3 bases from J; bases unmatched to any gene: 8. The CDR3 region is CASSPRTSQGTDTQYF. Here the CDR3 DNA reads TGTGCCAGCTCACCGCGGACTAGCCAGGGTACAGATACGCAGTATTTT.

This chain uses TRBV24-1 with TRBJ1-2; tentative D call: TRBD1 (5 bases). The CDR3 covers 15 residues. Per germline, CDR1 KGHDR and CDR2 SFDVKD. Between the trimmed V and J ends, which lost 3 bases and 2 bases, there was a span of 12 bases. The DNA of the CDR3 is TGTGCCACCAGTGATCGTGGAGGGGTCAACTATGGCTACACCTTC. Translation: CATSDRGGVNYGYTF.

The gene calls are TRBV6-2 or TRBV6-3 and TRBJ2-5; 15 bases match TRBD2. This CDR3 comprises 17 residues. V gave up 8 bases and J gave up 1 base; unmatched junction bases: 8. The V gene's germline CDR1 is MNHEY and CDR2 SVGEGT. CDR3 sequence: CASGPGTSGRSQETQYF. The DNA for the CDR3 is TGTGCCAGCGGTCCCGGGACTAGCGGGAGGTCCCAAGAGACCCAGTACTTC.

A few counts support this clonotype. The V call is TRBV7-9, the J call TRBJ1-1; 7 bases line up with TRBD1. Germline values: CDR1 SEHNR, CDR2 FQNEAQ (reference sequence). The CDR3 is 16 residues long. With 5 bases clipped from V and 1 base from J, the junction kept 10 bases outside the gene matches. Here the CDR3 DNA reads TGTGCCAGCAGCCCTCACCCGGGACAGACGAACACTGAAGCTTTCTTT. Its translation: CASSPHPGQTNTEAFF.

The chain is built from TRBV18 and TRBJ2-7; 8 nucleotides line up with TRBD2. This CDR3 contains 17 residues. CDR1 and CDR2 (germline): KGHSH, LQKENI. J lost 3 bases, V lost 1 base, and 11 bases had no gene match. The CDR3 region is CASSPRPVSGAIYEQYF. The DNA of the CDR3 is TGTGCCAGCTCACCACGGCCGGTTAGCGGGGCCATCTACGAGCAGTACTTC. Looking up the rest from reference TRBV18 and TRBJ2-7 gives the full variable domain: NAGVMQNPRHLVRRRGQEARLRCSPMKGHSHVYWYRQLPEEGLKFMVYLQKENIIDESGMPKERFSAEFPKEGPSILRIQQVVRGDSAAYFCASSPRPVSGAIYEQYFGPGTRLTVT.

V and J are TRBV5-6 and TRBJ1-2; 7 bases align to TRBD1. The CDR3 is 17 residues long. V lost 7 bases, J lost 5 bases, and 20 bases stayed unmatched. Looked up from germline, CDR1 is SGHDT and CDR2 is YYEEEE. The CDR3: CASWGLATGDFRYGYTF. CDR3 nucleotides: TGTGCCAGCTGGGGATTGGCCACAGGGGATTTTAGGTATGGCTACACCTTC.